This T cell receptor beta chain came from a study of shared clonotypes between healthy human individuals. The overall study: For every donor, three CD4 naive, three CD4 memory, two CD8 naive and one CD8 memory plates were used.

This CDR3 has 15 amino acids. Trimming removed 2 bases from V and 2 bases from J; junction bases left unmatched: 5. Germline CDR1 reads KGHSH; CDR2 reads LQKENI. Data came from immunoSEQ multiplex PCR; TCRdb stores just in-frame clones and leaves some out. The table has hundreds of thousands of clones, 90% to 98% seen once; the top ten hold around 0.21%. CD45RO-negative cells were positively selected for CCR7, leaving out terminally differentiated effector memory CD45RA+ cells. V is TRBV18 and J is TRBJ2-7; 8 bases map to TRBD2. This receptor was obtained from a man aged 25 to 40 in good health. The sequenced sample was naive CD8+ T cells sorted from blood. The CDR3 spells CASSPASGSPYEQYF. For the CDR3, the DNA is TGTGCCAGCTCACCAGCAAGCGGGAGTCCCTACGAGCAGTACTTC.